Included here is one TCR beta chain sequence, with context. Produced via immunoSEQ multiplex PCR; TCRdb's table is partial and in-frame only. Of under 100,000 clones in the sample, approximately 95% were seen once. The data stem from a study of cytomegalovirus exposure and HLA in healthy donors. CDR1 is SGHDT and CDR2 is YYEEEE in the germline V gene. The CDR3 is made up of 12 amino acids. Deletions cut 7 bases from V and 7 bases from J, with 12 bases between. The sequence came from a woman aged 18-29 years in good health and CMV-seronegative. Sequencing was done on a sample of PBMCs. This chain uses TRBV5-6 with TRBJ2-1, with a weak D call TRBD2 (5 bases). The CDR3 is CASRFRGNEQFF. In DNA form, the CDR3 reads TGTGCCAGCCGATTCCGGGGAAATGAGCAGTTCTTC. Combining the CDR3 with reference TRBV5-6 and TRBJ2-1 gives the whole variable domain DAGVTQSPTHLIKTRGQQVTLRCSPKSGHDTVSWYQQALGQGPQFIFQYYEEEERQRGNFPDRFSGHQFPNYSSELNVNALLLGDSALYLCASRFRGNEQFFGPGTRLTVL.